The 8 T cell receptor beta chains given below trace back to one sample, sequenced in a study of shared T cell receptors in the human thymus (dated by TCRdb to about 2021). The library was generated by the immunoSEQ multiplex PCR assay. Imported from immuneACCESS, the table was reduced by TCRdb to in-frame sequences with V and J called. These copies leave out some clones; in studies compared against another copy, an unresolved V gene accounts for under half, and the cause of the remainder is not known. The sample table contains about 610,000 clones; only one count was recorded for over 75% of them. The ten largest clones capture 0.0095% to 0.013% of the sample. The same data also contributed to another study, on human thymus T cells.

The sample taken for sequencing was thymocytes. These receptors came from a boy under two years old with a congenital heart defect. Donor details come from another sample of the same person, matched by shared clones.

The chain is built from TRBV5-1 and TRBJ2-7, with TRBD2 matching over 9 bases. The germline CDR1 and CDR2 sequences are SGHRS and YFSETQ. This CDR3 comprises 18 residues. The J segment lost 4 bases and the V segment lost 3 bases, leaving 17 bases of the junction unmatched. DNA for the CDR3: TGCGCCAGCAGCTCGACTAGCGGAGGACCGTCAGTCCCGTACGAGCAGTACTTC. This translates into CASSSTSGGPSVPYEQYF.

In regard to this clone: The identical CDR3 is also encoded by other nucleotide sequences in the sample. The CDR3 DNA sequence: TGTGCCAGCAGTGGGGACAAGGTTTATGAGCAGTACTTC. It codes for CASSGDKVYEQYF. The gene calls are TRBV25-1 and TRBJ2-7, with a tentative D call TRBD1 (6 bases). Trimming removed 4 bases at V and 7 bases at J, with 14 bases between. CDR1 is MGHDK and CDR2 is SYGVNS in the germline V gene. CDR3 length: 13 residues.

J is TRBJ2-4 and V is TRBV7-9; 8 nucleotides align to TRBD1. The CDR3 is made up of 17 amino acids. The ends lost 4 bases at V and 5 bases at J; junction bases unmatched: 13. The germline V gene has CDR1 SEHNR and CDR2 FQNEAQ (reference sequence). CDR3 residues: CASSSSGQVNEENIQYF. CDR3 nucleotide sequence: TGTGCCAGCAGCTCATCGGGACAGGTTAACGAGGAAAACATTCAGTACTTC.

The chain combines TRBV27 with TRBJ2-3; TRBD2 might be the D (5 bases). The CDR3 consists of 16 residues. Germline values: CDR1 MNHEY, CDR2 SMNVEV (reference sequence). V was trimmed by 6 bases and J by 0 bases, leaving 16 bases between them. CDR3 nucleotide sequence: TGTGCCAGCAGCCCATGGCGGGTTCCTAGCACAGATACGCAGTATTTT. Amino acid sequence: CASSPWRVPSTDTQYF.

The genes are TRBV4-2 and TRBJ2-1; 13 bases map to TRBD2. Germline V gene data show CDR1 as LGHNA and CDR2 as YNFKEQ. CDR3 length: 17 amino acids. With 3 bases clipped from V and 7 bases from J, the junction kept 9 bases outside the gene matches. The DNA of the CDR3 is TGTGCCAGCAGCCAGGGACTAGCGGGAATAGGAGGGAATGAGCAGTTCTTC. This encodes CASSQGLAGIGGNEQFF.

This chain connects TRBV5-4 to TRBJ1-2, with 9 nucleotides matching TRBD1. The trim removed 3 bases at V and 6 bases at J, leaving 6 bases unmatched. Per the germline V gene, CDR1 is SGHNT and CDR2 is YYREEE (reference sequence). This CDR3 has 14 residues. In DNA form, the CDR3 reads TGTGCCAGCAGCTGGGACAGGGCTGGAAATGGCTACACCTTC. Its translation: CASSWDRAGNGYTF.

The chain has TRBV7-9 and TRBJ1-1; 9 positions agree with TRBD1. In germline, CDR1 is SEHNR, CDR2 FQNEAQ (reference sequence). With V trimmed by 8 bases and J by 4 bases, 11 bases remained unmatched. The CDR3 extends over 15 amino acids. CDR3 bases: TGTGCCAGCGAGGGGGGCGCACAGGGGGCCACTGAAGCTTTCTTT. This gives the protein CASEGGAQGATEAFF. The complete variable domain, with remaining parts taken from reference TRBV7-9 and TRBJ1-1, reads DTGVSQNPRHKITKRGQNVTFRCDPISEHNRLYWYRQTLGQGPEFLTYFQNEAQLEKSRLLSDRFSAERPKGSFSTLEIQRTEQGDSAMYLCASEGGAQGATEAFFGQGTRLTVV.

The chain combines TRBV5-6 with TRBJ1-4, with TRBD1 matching 8 bases. The germline V gene has CDR1 SGHDT and CDR2 YYEEEE. J lost 0 bases, V lost 3 bases, and 13 bases had no gene match. The CDR3 contains 19 residues. CDR3 region: CASSSGGGQGAATNEKLFF. In DNA, the CDR3 is TGTGCCAGCAGCTCAGGAGGGGGGCAGGGGGCTGCAACTAATGAAAAACTGTTTTTT. Drawing the rest from reference TRBV5-6 and TRBJ1-4, the complete variable domain is DAGVTQSPTHLIKTRGQQVTLRCSPKSGHDTVSWYQQALGQGPQFIFQYYEEEERQRGNFPDRFSGHQFPNYSSELNVNALLLGDSALYLCASSSGGGQGAATNEKLFFGSGTQLSVL.